This is a list of T cell receptor beta chains from one sample in a study of blood T cells in healthy people across ages. TCRdb recomputed calls from the 5' RACE reads with MiXCR, one row per CDR3 protein. Of about 1.4 million distinct CDR3 sequences in the sample, around 59% are singletons; the top ten hold 6.5% to 8.5%. The sample consisted of blood. The receptors were sampled from a young man in good health. Both conserved end residues are trimmed from each CDR3. The D gene is left open where the match is weak.

v_call cdr3_length d_call cdr3_aa
TRBV7-2 13 - ASSPLQGGRNEQF
TRBV12-3/TRBV12-4 14 TRBD2 ASSTQTSGSTDTQY
TRBV27 13 TRBD1 ASSLSGTGPYGYT
TRBV29-1 11 TRBD1 SVIGTGGGEQY
TRBV29-1 8 - SVDGNEQF
TRBV11-2 13 - ASSSTQGRDNEQF
TRBV4-3 13 - ASSQTGVWEDTQY
TRBV30 9 - AWTPADTQY
TRBV12-3/TRBV12-4 15 TRBD2 ASSPRLAGELTDTQY
TRBV6-5 12 - ASGDPGDSYEQY
TRBV7-9 11 - ASSSPRHPEAF
TRBV5-1 15 TRBD2 ASSFSPGLAGSNEQF
TRBV6-1 13 TRBD1 ASSEGQGLYYGYT
TRBV27 13 - ASSPPLGPIDTQY
TRBV11-2 13 - ASSLAGGANPEAF
TRBV27 11 - ASSFDSSTEAF
TRBV20-1 15 - SARGGYGLVSTDTQY
TRBV5-5 12 - ASSLAEVNTEAF
TRBV7-2 17 TRBD2 ASRLRTSGSSVNTGELF
TRBV2 13 - ASSSRTDRRETQY
TRBV10-3 14 TRBD1 AISEGTGGPTDTQY
TRBV5-1 13 TRBD1 ASSFRQGAYNEQF
TRBV14 15 TRBD2 ASSSLAGAAEGDEQF
TRBV21-1 18 - ASSDRRAEKRTRGGCEQY
TRBV4-3 14 TRBD1 ASSQLFRDRGYEQY
TRBV14 12 - ASSQVGVNYGYT
TRBV6-5 13 - ASSYSILPHNEQF
TRBV29-1 12 TRBD1 SANRDSPYNEQF
TRBV6-5 13 TRBD2 ASSYGGLGLGEQF
TRBV12-3/TRBV12-4 12 - ASNRPGTLNGYT
TRBV11-2 14 TRBD2 ASSLSIAGGSYEQY
TRBV25-1 12 TRBD1 ASSEGQGRETQY
TRBV18 13 TRBD1 ASSPPGTARLEQY
TRBV7-9 13 - ASSSLLTGNTEAF
TRBV2 10 - ATYRETYGYT
TRBV7-2 14 TRBD1 ASSLELGQAAYEQY